This record covers a single T cell receptor beta chain. CDR3 size: 15 residues. V shed 0 bases and J shed 0 bases, with 9 bases lying between them. Per the germline V gene, CDR1 is SGHNT and CDR2 is YYREEE (reference sequence). Repertoires were generated with immunoSEQ multiplex PCR, while TCRdb's copy carries only in-frame clones and drops some. The repertoire holds 55,000 to 65,000 clones, with more than 85% as singletons. This sample is part of a study of OX40 agonist ivuxolimab in advanced cancers. Study details: Of mixed ages from about 20 to 80 and averaging about 60 years, the group was roughly 83% male.

The cohort excluded patients with autoimmune disease history or systemic immunosuppression. Samples of blood were obtained at baseline, on cycle 4 day 1, and on cycle 7 day 1. The genes are TRBV5-4 and TRBJ2-5; D is possibly TRBD1 or TRBD2 (5 bases each). The source is an adult with an advanced solid tumor such as melanoma, head and neck, liver or kidney cancer. Sequenced here: CD4+ or CD8+ T cells sorted from blood, sampled in a trial of the OX40 agonist ivuxolimab. This CDR3 reads CASSLGGRHQETQYF. For the CDR3, the DNA is TGTGCCAGCAGCTTGGGGGGACGCCACCAAGAGACCCAGTACTTC. The complete variable domain, with remaining parts taken from reference TRBV5-4 and TRBJ2-5, reads ETGVTQSPTHLIKTRGQQVTLRCSSQSGHNTVSWYQQALGQGPQFIFQYYREEENGRGNFPPRFSGLQFPNYSSELNVNALELDDSALYLCASSLGGRHQETQYFGPGTRLLVL.